The next 23 T cell receptor beta chains were all read from a single sample in a study of CD8 T cells in Susac syndrome (dated by TCRdb to between 2018 and 2020). Library method: the immunoSEQ multiplex PCR assay. RNA was extracted using the RNeasy kit, and about 0.5 to 1 ug of the RNA was reverse transcribed with random hexamers. TCRdb reran the public reads through fastp at Q25 and MiXCR, keeping productive beta chains. Rows with a matching CDR3 protein are joined into one entry that keeps the most common DNA and genes. The sample table holds about 200,000 distinct CDR3 sequences, of which 85% to 95% were seen once. The ten largest make up approximately 0.1% of the sample. The sequenced material came from CD4+ T cells from PBMCs. The receptors come from a human donor in good health.

This clonotype was seen once. This chain links TRBV14 with TRBJ2-1; no definite D call. The CDR3 is made up of 14 amino acids. Looked up from germline, CDR1 is SGHDN and CDR2 is FVKESK. The ends were cut back, 1 base at V and 5 bases at J, with 9 bases in the middle. The DNA for the CDR3 is TGTGCCAGCAGCCAAGGGAGCTACAACAATGAGCAGTTCTTC. Its translation: CASSQGSYNNEQFF.

This chain joins TRBV5-1 and TRBJ2-7; D call uncertain. Germline V gene sequence: CDR1 SGHRS, CDR2 YFSETQ. V dropped 3 bases and J dropped 3 bases, with 13 bases sitting between them. The CDR3 is 14 amino acids. CDR3 sequence (DNA): TGCGCCAGCAGCTCCTCGCGCAGAAACTACGAGCAGTACTTC. Translation: CASSSSRRNYEQYF.

The gene calls are TRBV20-1 and TRBJ2-3; D is unclear. CDR3 length: 15 amino acids. Germline V gene sequence: CDR1 DFQATT, CDR2 SNEGSKA (reference sequence). The germline V and J ends were trimmed by 8 bases and 0 bases, with 18 bases remaining between them. The CDR3 bases are TGCAGTATTACACCTCCCCTCGGGAGCACAGATACGCAGTATTTT. This translates into CSITPPLGSTDTQYF.

This chain joins TRBV29-1 and TRBJ2-1; no reliable D call. V was cut by 7 bases and J by 8 bases, with 12 bases left in between. This CDR3 is 11 amino acids long. Germline V gene lookup returns CDR1 SQVTM and CDR2 ANQGSEA. The chain's CDR3 is CSAALAHEQFF. The CDR3 nucleotides are TGCAGCGCCGCTTTAGCCCATGAGCAGTTCTTC.

The chain links TRBV24-1 to TRBJ2-6; D is ambiguous. V dropped 4 bases and J dropped 0 bases, with 9 bases sitting between them. This CDR3 is built from 16 residues. Germline CDR1 is KGHDR and CDR2 is SFDVKD. The CDR3 region is CATSDLDSSGANVLTF. CDR3 DNA: TGTGCCACCAGTGACCTGGATTCCTCTGGGGCCAACGTCCTGACTTTC.

The V call is TRBV5-1, the J call TRBJ2-3; 10 bases are a match to TRBD1. The CDR3 contains 16 residues. The V gene end was trimmed by 1 base and the J gene end by 8 bases; junction bases not matched to a gene: 10. Germline V lookup: CDR1 SGHRS, CDR2 YFSETQ. The CDR3 DNA sequence: TGCGCCAGCAGCTTGAGGACCAGGGACAGGGGAGGTACGCAGTATTTT. Translating it yields CASSLRTRDRGGTQYF.

The V call is TRBV9, the J call TRBJ2-2; weak D call: TRBD2 (5 bases). Germline V gene sequence: CDR1 SGDLS, CDR2 YYNGEE. Trimming cost V 4 bases and J 6 bases, with 13 bases left between them. There are 14 residues in the CDR3. CDR3 in DNA: TGTGCCAGCAGCCCGTCGAGGGCCCCCGGGGAGCTGTTTTTT. This sequence encodes CASSPSRAPGELFF.

A single count supports this clonotype. The rearrangement links TRBV10-3 to TRBJ2-5; tentatively, D is TRBD2 (6 bases). Germline values: CDR1 ENHRY, CDR2 SYGVKD. The CDR3 is 13 residues long. The ends were cut back, 8 bases at V and 2 bases at J, with 12 bases in the middle. The CDR3, as DNA: TGTGCCATCTCCGCGGGGACGCAAGAGACCCAGTACTTC. It is translated as CAISAGTQETQYF.

This rearrangement joins TRBV3-1 to TRBJ1-5; weak D call: TRBD1 (5 bases). V was pared by 4 bases and J by 1 base, with 8 bases between. The CDR3 spans 14 residues. Per germline, CDR1 LGHDT and CDR2 YNNKEL (reference sequence). In DNA form, the CDR3 reads TGTGCCAGCAGCCCGGGACTGAGCAATCAGCCCCAGCATTTT. It translates to CASSPGLSNQPQHF.

The chain couples TRBV6-1 to TRBJ2-7; TRBD1 matches 7 bases. This CDR3 comprises 14 residues. J lost 0 bases, V lost 10 bases, and 9 bases had no gene match. CDR1 is MNHNS, CDR2 SASEGT, per germline. The CDR3 spells CATSGQHGSYEQYV. The DNA of the CDR3 is TGTGCCACCTCGGGACAGCACGGCTCCTACGAGCAGTACGTC.

V gene TRBV12-3 or TRBV12-4 combines with J gene TRBJ1-2; tentative D call: TRBD1 (5 bases). Between the trimmed V and J ends, which lost 5 bases and 0 bases, there was a span of 16 bases. The CDR3 extends over 16 amino acids. The CDR3 sequence is CASSDRAGPANYGYTF. The CDR3 region has the DNA TGTGCCAGCAGTGACCGGGCGGGGCCAGCTAACTATGGCTACACCTTC.

The chain uses TRBV20-1 and TRBJ2-7; D not resolved. Trimming took 0 bases from V and 2 from J, leaving 14 bases between them. The CDR3 spans 15 residues. Germline CDR1 reads DFQATT; CDR2 reads SNEGSKA (reference sequence). The CDR3 DNA sequence: TGCAGTGCTAGAGACAGACTTAAATCAACCTACGAGCAGTACGTC. It translates to CSARDRLKSTYEQYV.

The chain employs TRBV25-1 and TRBJ2-5; TRBD1 matches 9 bases. Germline V gives CDR1 MGHDK, CDR2 SYGVNS. Losses at the gene ends were 4 bases for V and 3 bases for J; bases not matched to a gene: 12. The CDR3 length is 17 residues. As DNA, the CDR3 is TGTGCCAGCAGTGTGGGATTGTTGGGACAGGGAGAAGAGACCCAGTACTTC. This sequence encodes CASSVGLLGQGEETQYF.

In this sample, this clonotype turned up once. This rearrangement joins TRBV12-3 or TRBV12-4 to TRBJ1-4, with D possibly matching TRBD1 (5 bases). The CDR3 has 15 amino acids. V dropped 4 bases and J dropped 8 bases, with 17 bases sitting between them. CDR3 sequence reads: CASSYPSREGEKLFF. The CDR3 DNA follows: TGTGCCAGCAGTTACCCGTCGAGGGAGGGGGAAAAACTGTTTTTT.

The genes are TRBV6-2 or TRBV6-3 and TRBJ2-1; D is unclear. Trimming stripped 8 bases from V and 3 bases from J, with 17 bases between. The CDR3 extends over 15 amino acids. In germline, CDR1 is MNHEY, CDR2 SVGEGT. This CDR3 is CASSGLLGNYNEQFF. The CDR3 nucleotides read TGTGCCAGCTCGGGCCTTCTAGGCAACTACAATGAGCAGTTCTTC.

This chain links TRBV9 with TRBJ2-7; D perhaps matches TRBD2 (5 bases). Trimming shortened V by 4 bases and J by 5 bases, and 16 bases separated the two germline ends. Germline V gives CDR1 SGDLS, CDR2 YYNGEE. The CDR3 spans 14 residues. CDR3 residues: CASSNRHGRHEQYF. CDR3 in DNA: TGTGCCAGCAGCAATCGCCATGGGAGACACGAGCAGTACTTC.

The V call is TRBV18, the J call TRBJ2-3; D gene unclear. From germline, CDR1 is KGHSH and CDR2 LQKENI. Trimming stripped 4 bases from V and 1 base from J, with 6 bases between. The CDR3 extends over 13 amino acids. The CDR3 sequence: CASSLPGTDTQYF. CDR3 nucleotides: TGTGCCAGCTCACTACCCGGCACAGATACGCAGTATTTT.

The chain is built from TRBV7-2 and TRBJ2-4, with D possibly called TRBD1 or TRBD2 (5 bases each). Germline assignment: CDR1 SGHTA and CDR2 FQGNSA. Trimming took off 7 bases at V and 4 bases at J, with 11 bases between the two ends. The CDR3 covers 13 residues. CDR3 coding DNA: TGTGCCAGCATCGGGACGGCAAAAAACATTCAGTACTTC. Translation: CASIGTAKNIQYF.

V gene TRBV15 combines with J gene TRBJ1-1, with D hard to call. The CDR3 runs 14 residues. Deletions cut 7 bases from V and 4 bases from J, with 16 bases between. Germline-derived CDR1 and CDR2 are LNHNV and YYDKDF (reference sequence). DNA for the CDR3: TGTGCCACCACCCGATCATCTTGGGGCACTGAAGCTTTCTTT. Amino acids: CATTRSSWGTEAFF.

The chain recombines TRBV15 with TRBJ1-2, with D possibly matching TRBD1 (5 bases). The germline V and J ends were trimmed by 7 bases and 4 bases, with 13 bases remaining between them. Germline CDR1 is LNHNV and CDR2 is YYDKDF (reference sequence). The CDR3 covers 13 residues. The CDR3 DNA reads TGTGCCACCACCCGACCCGGGACCTATGGCTACACCTTC. Protein product: CATTRPGTYGYTF. Using reference TRBV15 and TRBJ1-2 for the parts outside the CDR3, the full variable domain is DAMVIQNPRYQVTQFGKPVTLSCSQTLNHNVMYWYQQKSSQAPKLLFHYYDKDFNNEADTPDNFQSRRPNTSFCFLDIRSPGLGDTAMYLCATTRPGTYGYTFGSGTRLTVV.

The rearrangement links TRBV6-6 to TRBJ2-1, with D possibly matching TRBD2 (6 bases). Germline CDR1 is MNHNY and CDR2 is SVGAGI (reference sequence). The V gene lost 3 bases and the J gene lost 10 bases, with 19 bases spanning the gap. This CDR3 has 15 residues. The CDR3 here is CASSYALGGFSEQFF. The CDR3 nucleotides are TGTGCCAGCAGTTATGCCCTCGGAGGGTTCAGCGAGCAGTTCTTC.

By its share, this clonotype is medium-sized. V is TRBV18 and J is TRBJ2-3; D not certain. The CDR3 runs to 12 residues. V was cut by 8 bases and J by 0 bases, with 6 bases left in between. Germline CDR1 and CDR2: KGHSH and LQKENI. This CDR3 reads CASSPSTDTQYF. CDR3 bases: TGTGCCAGCAGCCCTAGCACAGATACGCAGTATTTT.

The V and J genes are TRBV7-9 and TRBJ1-5; D not certain. The CDR3 consists of 14 residues. V gave up 4 bases and J gave up 9 bases, with 16 bases separating them. The germline gives CDR1 SEHNR, CDR2 FQNEAQ (reference sequence). CDR3 sequence reads: CASSSLSGTGPQHF. The CDR3 DNA reads as TGTGCCAGCAGCTCCCTGTCTGGAACGGGGCCCCAGCATTTT.